Below are 10 T cell receptor beta chains sequenced from a single sample in a study of T cells in women clearing cervical HPV infection. Here immunoSEQ multiplex PCR was the method, and the copy in TCRdb shows in-frame clones only, minus some. The record lists 35,000 to 45,000 clones, of which the ten most abundant hold roughly 6.8%. Material: blood buffy coat. Every receptor here comes from a woman aged 18 to 75 with a cervical HPV16 infection that either progressed to CIN3+ or cleared (not recorded which).

Incomplete CDR3 DNA: TGTGCCTGGAGTGAACAGGTGGATACG. Translated, it gives CAWSEQVDT. In full, the CDR3 reads CAWSEQVDTQYF. V gene TRBV30 combines with J gene TRBJ2-3, with a weak D call TRBD1 (5 bases). From the germline J gene comes the end of the CDR3, since the read stops 3 residues before it. The ends were cut back, 1 base at V and 6 bases at J, with 8 bases in the middle. The germline CDR1 and CDR2 sequences are GTSNPN and SVGIG (reference sequence). The CDR3 covers 12 residues.

Regarding this clone: The sequence runs out 3 residues before the end of the CDR3; the remainder is reconstructed from the germline J gene. The J gene is TRBJ2-1, the V gene TRBV6-1, with D tentatively TRBD2 (5 bases). The V gene lost 3 bases and the J gene lost 7 bases, with 10 bases spanning the gap. This CDR3 contains 13 residues. CDR1 MNHNS and CDR2 SASEGT come from the germline V gene. The sequenced part of the CDR3 DNA is TGTGCCAGCAGTGATGCGGGCCCGAATGAG. It translates to CASSDAGPNE. The CDR3 reads in full as CASSDAGPNEQFF.

Note on this clone: The CDR3 goes on 3 residues after the read ends, and that part is filled in from the germline J gene. V and J are TRBV19 and TRBJ1-2, with a possible D match to TRBD1 (6 bases). The CDR3 spans 12 residues. The germline CDR1 and CDR2 sequences are LNHDA and SQIVND (reference sequence). CDR3 DNA, as far as it was read: TGTGCCAGTAGTCGGACAGAGGGAGAC. Amino acid sequence: CASSRTEGD. The full CDR3 protein is CASSRTEGDYTF.

To note about this clone: The read falls 3 residues short of the CDR3 end, and the missing part is taken from the germline J gene. The chain is built from TRBV5-4 and TRBJ1-1; a weak D match, TRBD1 (5 bases). Deletions cut 1 base from V and 3 bases from J, with 10 bases between. CDR3 length: 14 residues. Per the germline V gene, CDR1 is SGHNT and CDR2 is YYREEE (reference sequence). Incomplete CDR3 DNA: TGTGCCAGCAGCTTGAAGGGGATTCACACTGAA. It specifies CASSLKGIHTE. The entire CDR3 protein is CASSLKGIHTEAFF.

Concerning this clone: The read terminates 3 residues before the CDR3 end, so the remaining end is supplied by the germline J gene. The rearrangement uses TRBV19 and TRBJ2-7, with unresolved D. Germline CDR1 reads LNHDA; CDR2 reads SQIVND (reference sequence). The CDR3 sequence is 14 residues long. Between the trimmed V and J ends, which lost 7 bases and 5 bases, there was a span of 18 bases. CDR3 amino acids: CASKGRIGVDEQYF. The CDR3 bases that were read are TGTGCCAGTAAGGGCAGGATCGGTGTAGACGAG.

Comment on this clone: The read ends 3 residues shy of where the CDR3 ends; the end is completed using the germline J gene. V and J are TRBV20-1 and TRBJ2-3; D uncertain. V dropped 4 bases and J dropped 0 bases, with 5 bases sitting between them. CDR3 length: 12 amino acids. Germline CDR1 and CDR2: DFQATT and SNEGSKA (reference sequence). CDR3 sequence reads: CSAKGSTDTQYF. The sequenced part of the CDR3 DNA is TGCAGTGCTAAAGGGAGCACAGATACG.

In regard to this clone: Read sequence stops 3 residues before the CDR3 end, and the germline J gene provides the missing end. This rearrangement joins TRBV30 to TRBJ1-6, with 8 positions matching TRBD1. CDR3 length equals 15 residues. The J segment lost 6 bases and the V segment lost 0 bases, leaving 4 bases of the junction unmatched. Germline V gene sequence: CDR1 GTSNPN, CDR2 SVGIG (reference sequence). CDR3 sequence reads: CAWSVPTGGNSPLHF. The sequenced part of the CDR3 DNA is TGTGCCTGGAGTGTACCTACAGGGGGTAATTCACCC.

CDR3 DNA (partial): TGTGCCTGGAGTCATCTACAGGGGGCCGGGGAGACC. Amino acid sequence: CAWSHLQGAGET. The full CDR3 protein reads CAWSHLQGAGETQYF. The chain is built from TRBV30 and TRBJ2-5, with 9 positions matching TRBD1. The read comes to an end 3 residues before the CDR3 does, leaving the germline J gene to fill in the end. The CDR3 covers 15 residues. V gave up 2 bases and J gave up 5 bases; unmatched junction bases: 9. Germline CDR1 and CDR2: GTSNPN and SVGIG (reference sequence).

The CDR3 protein is CASSTGLKVGYTF. The covered CDR3 bases are TGCGCCAGCAGCACGGGACTCAAGGTTGGC. V gene TRBV5-1 combines with J gene TRBJ1-2, with TRBD1 as a possible D gene (5 bases). The read comes to an end 3 residues before the CDR3 does, leaving the germline J gene to fill in the end. CDR1 is SGHRS and CDR2 is YFSETQ in the germline V gene. The length of the CDR3 is 13 residues. V was clipped by 4 bases and J by 7 bases, with 14 bases between them.

About this clone: Coverage ceases 3 residues before the CDR3 finishes, and the germline J gene fills in the end. The V and J genes are TRBV23-1 and TRBJ1-5; 7 bases are shared with TRBD1. TRBV23-1 is known as an ORF, though its function is uncertain. This CDR3 region has 15 residues. V gave up 0 bases and J gave up 7 bases; unmatched junction bases: 6. The DNA read from the CDR3 is TGCGCCAGCAGTCAATCAGAGACAGGGCGACAGCCC. This encodes CASSQSETGRQP. In full, the CDR3 is CASSQSETGRQPQHF.